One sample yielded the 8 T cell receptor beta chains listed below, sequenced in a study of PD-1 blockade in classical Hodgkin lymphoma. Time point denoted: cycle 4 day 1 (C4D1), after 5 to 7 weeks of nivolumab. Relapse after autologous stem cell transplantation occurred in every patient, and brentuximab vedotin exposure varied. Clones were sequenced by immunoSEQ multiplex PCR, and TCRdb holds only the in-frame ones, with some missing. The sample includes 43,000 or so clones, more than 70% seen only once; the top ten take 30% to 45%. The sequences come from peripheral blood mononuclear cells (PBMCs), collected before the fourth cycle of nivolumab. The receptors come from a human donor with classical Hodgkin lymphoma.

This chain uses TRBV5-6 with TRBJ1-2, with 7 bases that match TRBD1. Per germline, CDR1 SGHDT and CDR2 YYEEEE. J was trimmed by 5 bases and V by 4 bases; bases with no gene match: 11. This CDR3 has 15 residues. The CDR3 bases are TGTGCCAGCAGCCTCCTTCCCCAGGGGGAGTATGGCTACACCTTC. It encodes CASSLLPQGEYGYTF.

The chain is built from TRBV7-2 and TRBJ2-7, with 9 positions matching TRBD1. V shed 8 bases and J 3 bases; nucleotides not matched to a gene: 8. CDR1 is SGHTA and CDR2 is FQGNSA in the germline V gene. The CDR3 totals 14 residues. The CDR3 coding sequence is TGTGCCAGCGTCCCGCCGGGACAGGGCTACGAGCAGTACTTC. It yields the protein CASVPPGQGYEQYF.

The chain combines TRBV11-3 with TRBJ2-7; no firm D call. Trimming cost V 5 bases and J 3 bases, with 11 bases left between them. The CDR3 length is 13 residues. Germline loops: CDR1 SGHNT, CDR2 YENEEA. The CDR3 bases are TGTGCCAGCAGCCGCCAGGATGACTACGAGCAGTACTTC. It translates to CASSRQDDYEQYF.

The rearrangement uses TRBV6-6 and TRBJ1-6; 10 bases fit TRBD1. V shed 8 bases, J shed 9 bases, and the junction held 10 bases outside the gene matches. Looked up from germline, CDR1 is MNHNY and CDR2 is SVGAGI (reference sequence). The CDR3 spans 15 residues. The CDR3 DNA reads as TGTGCCAGCTCCGGGGGCGGGACAGGGGTTTCACCCCTCCACTTT. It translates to CASSGGGTGVSPLHF.

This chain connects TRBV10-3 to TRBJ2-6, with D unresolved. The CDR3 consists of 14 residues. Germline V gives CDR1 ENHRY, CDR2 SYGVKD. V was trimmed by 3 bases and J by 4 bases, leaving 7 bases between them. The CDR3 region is CAISDSEGANVLTF. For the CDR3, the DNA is TGTGCCATCAGTGATTCGGAGGGGGCCAACGTCCTGACTTTC.

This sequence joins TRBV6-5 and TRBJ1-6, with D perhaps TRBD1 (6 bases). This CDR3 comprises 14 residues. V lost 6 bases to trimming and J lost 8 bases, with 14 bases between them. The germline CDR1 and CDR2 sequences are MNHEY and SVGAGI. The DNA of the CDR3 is TGTGCCAGCAGAGAAACAGGGACTCATTCACCCCTCCACTTT. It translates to CASRETGTHSPLHF.

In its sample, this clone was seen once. The CDR3 DNA is TGTGCCAGCAGTGAAGCGTCTGGGAAGATCTATGGCTACACCTTC. The encoded protein is CASSEASGKIYGYTF. This chain connects TRBV6-1 to TRBJ1-2; D remains unclear. Germline CDR1 and CDR2: MNHNS and SASEGT. CDR3 size: 15 residues. With 0 bases removed from V and 4 bases from J, the gap between germline ends came to 12 bases.

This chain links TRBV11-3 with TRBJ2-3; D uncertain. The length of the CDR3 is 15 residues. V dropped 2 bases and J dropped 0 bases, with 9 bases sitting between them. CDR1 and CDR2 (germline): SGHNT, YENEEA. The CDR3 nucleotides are TGTGCCAGCAGCTTAAACCGGATGAGCACAGATACGCAGTATTTT. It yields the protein CASSLNRMSTDTQYF. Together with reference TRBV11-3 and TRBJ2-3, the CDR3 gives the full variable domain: EAGVVQSPRYKIIEKKQPVAFWCNPISGHNTLYWYLQNLGQGPELLIRYENEEAVDDSQLPKDRFSAERLKGVDSTLKIQPAELGDSAVYLCASSLNRMSTDTQYFGPGTRLTVL.